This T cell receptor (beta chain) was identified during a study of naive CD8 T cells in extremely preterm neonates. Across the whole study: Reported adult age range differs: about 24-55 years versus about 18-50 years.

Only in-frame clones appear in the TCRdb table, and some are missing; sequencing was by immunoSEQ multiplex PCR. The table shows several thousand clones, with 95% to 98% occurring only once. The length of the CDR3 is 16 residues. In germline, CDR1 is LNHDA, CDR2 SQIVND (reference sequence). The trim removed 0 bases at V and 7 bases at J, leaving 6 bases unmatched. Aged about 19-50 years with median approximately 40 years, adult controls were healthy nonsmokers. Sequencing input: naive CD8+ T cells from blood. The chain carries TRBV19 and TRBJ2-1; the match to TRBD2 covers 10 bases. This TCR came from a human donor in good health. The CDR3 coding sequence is TGTGCCAGTAGTATAGATCCTAGCGGGAGTGGAAATGAGCAGTTCTTC. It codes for CASSIDPSGSGNEQFF.